This TCR beta chain is from a study of control samples from healthy donors and cancer patients. The CDR3 spans 14 residues. V lost 4 bases to trimming and J lost 9 bases, with 17 bases between them. Germline assignment: CDR1 SGHDT and CDR2 YYEEEE. Clones were read by immunoSEQ multiplex PCR, and TCRdb kept only the in-frame ones, dropping some. This sample has around 13,000 clones, with around 92% found just once. Sequencing was carried out using PBMCs. This rearrangement joins TRBV5-6 to TRBJ1-5; no firm D call. The TCR originated in a man aged 80 or over with lung cancer. CDR3 bases: TGTGCCAGCAGCACACGGACCGCTCTTTGGCCCCAGCATTTT. It is translated as CASSTRTALWPQHF.